Described below is a single T cell receptor beta chain sequence and its context. No antigen is known for it. This sample is drawn from a study of cytomegalovirus exposure and HLA in healthy donors. Study outcomes and limitations: In a later analysis, TCR association rates varied by HLA locus: DRB1 most, HLA-C fewest.

CDR1 and CDR2 from the germline V gene are SGHTA and FQGNSA. The CDR3 has 16 amino acids. V was clipped by 2 bases and J by 3 bases, with 13 bases between them. The PCR made use of 60 Vbeta and 13 Jbeta primers. Sequencing used immunoSEQ multiplex PCR; TCRdb keeps in-frame clones, though not all of them. The sample holds 80,000 or so clones, roughly 74% seen once. V and J are TRBV7-2 and TRBJ1-4, with D possibly matching TRBD1 (6 bases). The TCR originated in a man aged 35 to 55 in good health and CMV-seronegative. The sample was PBMCs. The CDR3: CASSLMGARANEKLFF. The CDR3 DNA follows: TGTGCCAGCAGCTTAATGGGGGCACGAGCTAATGAAAAACTGTTTTTT.